This T cell receptor beta chain was profiled in a study of T cell responses to AZD1222 COVID-19 vaccine. Points from the study as a whole: Spike-specific TCR breadth rose after two AZD1222 doses, and depth rose as well. There were mostly white British donors and more females than males, and clonal diversity was possibly underestimated. No repertoire was sampled before or during the peak T cell response, only after it.

Germline CDR1 MNHEY, CDR2 SVGEGT. Between the trimmed V and J ends, which lost 5 bases and 3 bases, there was a span of 12 bases. This CDR3 region has 14 residues. Produced via immunoSEQ multiplex PCR; TCRdb's table is partial and in-frame only. The data hold 85,000 to 100,000 clones, with just over 90% observed a single time. A note on this clone: Its antigen is not identified.

The TCR sequence derives from an adult who received the AZD1222 COVID-19 vaccine. The sample was peripheral blood, taken 28 days after the second AZD1222 dose. The V and J genes are TRBV6-2 or TRBV6-3 and TRBJ2-3; tentative D call: TRBD2 (6 bases). The CDR3 region has the DNA TGTGCCAGCAGTGGGAGGTACGGGACAGATACGCAGTATTTT. Encoded protein: CASSGRYGTDTQYF.